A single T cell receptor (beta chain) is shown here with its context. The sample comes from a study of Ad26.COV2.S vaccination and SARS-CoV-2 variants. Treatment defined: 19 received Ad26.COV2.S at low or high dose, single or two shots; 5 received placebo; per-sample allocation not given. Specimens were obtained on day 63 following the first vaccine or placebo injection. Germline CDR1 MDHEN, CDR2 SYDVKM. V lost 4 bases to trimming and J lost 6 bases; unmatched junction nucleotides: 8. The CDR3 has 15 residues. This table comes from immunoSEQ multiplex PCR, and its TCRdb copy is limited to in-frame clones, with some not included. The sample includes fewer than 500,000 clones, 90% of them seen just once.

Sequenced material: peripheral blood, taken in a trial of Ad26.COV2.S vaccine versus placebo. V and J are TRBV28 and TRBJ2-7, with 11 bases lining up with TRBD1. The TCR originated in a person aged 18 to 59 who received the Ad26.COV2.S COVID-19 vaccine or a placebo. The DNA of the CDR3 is TGTGCCAGCAGTTCAACCGGGACAGGGGGTTCCGAGCAGTACTTC. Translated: CASSSTGTGGSEQYF.